This TCR beta chain was sequenced for a study of T cells in Graves' hyperthyroidism and ophthalmopathy. RNA transcripts provided the source from which TCR beta CDR3 regions were amplified. A set of HTBI primers served as the primers for a first-round RT-PCR of the TCR CDR3. TCRdb ran MiXCR on the multiplex PCR reads and lists one entry per CDR3 protein. This sample has 400,000 or so distinct CDR3 sequences, with about 14% found just once. This clonotype was recorded at least ten times. This CDR3 region has 14 residues. From germline, CDR1 is DFQATT and CDR2 SNEGSKA (reference sequence). The chain couples TRBV20-1 to TRBJ2-3, with a tentative D call TRBD2 (5 bases). The sample consisted of blood. The receptor's source is a man aged 50-59 years with Graves' ophthalmopathy. CDR3 in amino acids: CRYRARGSEDTQYF. For the CDR3, the DNA is TGCAGATATCGGGCTCGGGGTTCTGAAGATACGCAGTATTTT.